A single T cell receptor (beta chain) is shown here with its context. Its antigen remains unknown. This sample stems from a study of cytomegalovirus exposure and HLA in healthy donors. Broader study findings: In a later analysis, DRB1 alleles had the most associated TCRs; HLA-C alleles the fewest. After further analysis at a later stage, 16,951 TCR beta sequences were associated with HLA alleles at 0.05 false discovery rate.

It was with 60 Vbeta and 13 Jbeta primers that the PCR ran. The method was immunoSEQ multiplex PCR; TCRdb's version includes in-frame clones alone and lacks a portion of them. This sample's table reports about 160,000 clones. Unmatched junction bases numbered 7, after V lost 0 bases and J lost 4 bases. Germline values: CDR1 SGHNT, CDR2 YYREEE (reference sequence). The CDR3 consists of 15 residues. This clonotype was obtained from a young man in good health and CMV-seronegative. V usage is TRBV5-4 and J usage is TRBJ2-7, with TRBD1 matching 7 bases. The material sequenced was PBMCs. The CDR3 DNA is TGTGCCAGCAGCTTGGCAGAGACAGGGTCTTACGAGCAGTACTTC. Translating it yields CASSLAETGSYEQYF.